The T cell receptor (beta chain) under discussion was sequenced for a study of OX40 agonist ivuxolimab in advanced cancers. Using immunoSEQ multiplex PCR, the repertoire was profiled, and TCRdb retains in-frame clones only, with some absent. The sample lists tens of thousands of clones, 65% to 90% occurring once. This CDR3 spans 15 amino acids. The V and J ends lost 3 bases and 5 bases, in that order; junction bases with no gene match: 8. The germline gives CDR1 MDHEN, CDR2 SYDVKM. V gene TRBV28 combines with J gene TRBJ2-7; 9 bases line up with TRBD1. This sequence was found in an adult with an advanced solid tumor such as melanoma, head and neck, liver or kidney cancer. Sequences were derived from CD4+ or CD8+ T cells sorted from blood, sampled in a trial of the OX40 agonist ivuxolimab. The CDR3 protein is CASSFRDREIHEQYF. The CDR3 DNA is TGTGCCAGCAGTTTTAGGGACAGGGAAATCCACGAGCAGTACTTC.